Below, 14 T cell receptor beta chains from the same sample are listed, as sequenced in a study of PD-L1 blockade in urothelial cancer. Time point meaning: pretreatment peripheral blood. Here immunoSEQ multiplex PCR was the method, and the copy in TCRdb shows in-frame clones only, minus some. The data hold around 45,000 clones, with approximately 80% observed a single time. The sample was PBMCs, taken around atezolizumab (anti-PD-L1) treatment. These TCRs come from a man between 60 and 75 years old with urothelial cancer.

The V gene is TRBV6-5, the J gene TRBJ1-1; D remains unclear. V dropped 1 base and J dropped 4 bases, with 13 bases sitting between them. Germline V lookup: CDR1 MNHEY, CDR2 SVGAGI. The CDR3 is 15 amino acids. This chain's CDR3 is CASSYFGLRVTEAFF. The CDR3 nucleotides read TGTGCCAGCAGTTACTTCGGGTTGAGGGTCACTGAAGCTTTCTTT.

This clone was detected many times. V usage is TRBV28 and J usage is TRBJ1-5; TRBD1 matches 7 bases. The CDR3 loop spans 16 amino acids. V was pared by 3 bases and J by 0 bases, with 5 bases of the junction left unmatched. Germline V gene lookup returns CDR1 MDHEN and CDR2 SYDVKM. CDR3 bases: TGTGCCAGCAGTTTGCTAAGGGGGCTTAGCAATCAGCCCCAGCATTTT. This sequence encodes CASSLLRGLSNQPQHF.

This chain connects TRBV4-1 to TRBJ2-3, with 9 bases lining up with TRBD2. The junction had 5 bases not matched to a gene; V was cut back by 2 bases and J by 2 bases. Germline assignment: CDR1 MGHRA and CDR2 YSYEKL. The length of the CDR3 is 16 residues. CDR3 loop: CASSQTERGVTDTQYF. For the CDR3, the DNA is TGCGCCAGCAGCCAAACGGAGCGGGGGGTCACAGATACGCAGTATTTT.

The CDR3 DNA is TGCGCCAGCAGCTTGGTAGCGGAGAACACCGGGGAGCTGTTTTTT. Its protein is CASSLVAENTGELFF. This chain uses TRBV5-1 with TRBJ2-2; tentatively, D is TRBD2 (6 bases). The V gene's germline CDR1 is SGHRS and CDR2 YFSETQ. The CDR3 consists of 15 residues. V was pared by 0 bases and J by 1 base, with 7 bases between.

This clone was counted ten times or more. The chain is built from TRBV27 and TRBJ2-1; TRBD1 matches at 8 bases. The CDR3 has 12 amino acids. Germline CDR1 and CDR2: MNHEY and SMNVEV (reference sequence). V lost 7 bases to trimming and J lost 7 bases; unmatched junction nucleotides: 3. The CDR3 loop is CASNTGGNEQFF. As DNA, the CDR3 is TGTGCCAGCAATACAGGGGGTAATGAGCAGTTCTTC.

The rearrangement joins TRBV28 to TRBJ2-3; D call uncertain. Trimming took 2 bases from V and 3 from J, leaving 6 bases between them. The germline V gene encodes CDR1 MDHEN and CDR2 SYDVKM. This CDR3 is built from 13 residues. CDR3 in amino acids: CASSLLYTDTQYF. The CDR3 bases are TGTGCCAGCAGTTTACTCTATACAGATACGCAGTATTTT.

V usage is TRBV27 and J usage is TRBJ2-7, with D tentatively TRBD1 (5 bases). V was cut by 2 bases and J by 2 bases, with 7 bases left in between. Germline V lookup: CDR1 MNHEY, CDR2 SMNVEV (reference sequence). The CDR3 runs to 13 residues. This CDR3 reads CASSLAQAYEQYF. The CDR3, as DNA: TGTGCCAGCAGTTTAGCACAGGCCTACGAGCAGTACTTC.

The V and J genes are TRBV2 and TRBJ2-3; D gene uncertain. CDR3 length: 15 residues. Germline assignment: CDR1 SNHLY and CDR2 FYNNEI. The V gene lost 2 bases and the J gene lost 0 bases, with 9 bases spanning the gap. DNA for the CDR3: TGTGCCAGCAGTGAAACTTTTTTGAGCACAGATACGCAGTATTTT. Translated, it gives CASSETFLSTDTQYF.

The V call is TRBV6-4, the J call TRBJ2-7; D call uncertain. CDR1 is MRHNA and CDR2 is SNTAGT in the germline V gene. The CDR3 sequence is 14 residues long. The V end was cut by 5 bases, the J end by 0 bases, with 11 bases between. The CDR3 spells CASSPLENSYEQYF. In DNA form, the CDR3 reads TGTGCCAGCAGTCCCCTTGAGAACTCCTACGAGCAGTACTTC.

The chain uses TRBV19 and TRBJ2-3; 10 bases are a match to TRBD2. The CDR3 runs to 13 residues. Trimming took 11 bases from V and 2 from J; bases not matched to a gene: 4. CDR1 is LNHDA and CDR2 is SQIVND in the germline V gene (reference sequence). CDR3 region: CAVSGGATDTQYF. CDR3 in DNA: TGTGCCGTAAGCGGGGGGGCCACAGATACGCAGTATTTT. Variable domain in full (rest from reference TRBV19 and TRBJ2-3): DGGITQSPKYLFRKEGQNVTLSCEQNLNHDAMYWYRQDPGQGLRLIYYSQIVNDFQKGDIAEGYSVSREKKESFPLTVTSAQKNPTAFYLCAVSGGATDTQYFGPGTRLTVL.

The V and J genes are TRBV2 and TRBJ2-2; D is possibly TRBD2 (5 bases). V lost 2 bases and J lost 10, with 14 bases in between. The germline V gene encodes CDR1 SNHLY and CDR2 FYNNEI. CDR3 length: 14 residues. CDR3 loop: CASSEPPVEAELFF. The CDR3 coding sequence is TGTGCCAGCAGTGAACCCCCCGTGGAGGCGGAGCTGTTTTTT.

V and J are TRBV28 and TRBJ1-3; 8 bases agree with TRBD1. Germline loops: CDR1 MDHEN, CDR2 SYDVKM. The J segment lost 4 bases and the V segment lost 1 base, leaving 9 bases of the junction unmatched. The CDR3 runs 17 residues. The CDR3 nucleotides are TGTGCCAGCAGTTTATCTGGCAGGGGGCGCGGGGGAAACACCATATATTTT. Its protein is CASSLSGRGRGGNTIYF.

The gene calls are TRBV6-5 and TRBJ2-1, with 8 positions matching TRBD2. The CDR3 consists of 15 residues. V was pared by 0 bases and J by 6 bases, with 4 bases of the junction left unmatched. The germline V gene has CDR1 MNHEY and CDR2 SVGAGI. CDR3 region: CASSYSMAGGNEQFF. Written as DNA, the CDR3 is TGTGCCAGCAGTTACTCGATGGCGGGGGGCAATGAGCAGTTCTTC.

This clone appeared a single time. The chain links TRBV6-1 to TRBJ2-3; no reliable D call. The CDR3 consists of 10 residues. V lost 9 bases, J lost 2 bases, and 3 bases lay in between. The V gene's germline CDR1 is MNHNS and CDR2 SASEGT. CDR3 in amino acids: CARYTDTQYF. As DNA, the CDR3 is TGTGCCAGGTACACAGATACGCAGTATTTT.